This TCR beta chain was obtained from a study of cytomegalovirus exposure and HLA in healthy donors. Using immunoSEQ multiplex PCR, the repertoire was profiled, and TCRdb retains in-frame clones only, with some absent. This sample has more than 45,000 clones, with roughly 94% found just once. The study's findings and limits: According to a subsequent analysis, TCR clusters identified in the first cohort showed a tendency to co-occur across the approximately 120 validation repertoires.

Details on this clone: The antigen remains unidentified.

CDR1 and CDR2 from the germline V gene are GTSNPN and SVGIG (reference sequence). The CDR3 consists of 15 residues. V lost 6 bases and J 2 bases, leaving 19 bases between the germline ends. The TCR was taken from a man aged 18 to 30 in good health and CMV-seronegative. The sample comprised PBMCs. This chain uses TRBV30 with TRBJ1-2, with D maybe TRBD1 (6 bases). In DNA form, the CDR3 reads TGTGCCTGCCCCTTGTCAGGGGCCGCGAACTATGGCTACACCTTC. Translated, it gives CACPLSGAANYGYTF. Based on the CDR3 plus reference TRBV30 and TRBJ1-2, the full variable domain is SQTIHQWPATLVQPVGSPLSLECTVEGTSNPNLYWYRQAAGRGLQLLFYSVGIGQISSEVPQNLSASRPQDRQFILSSKKLLLSDSGFYLCACPLSGAANYGYTFGSGTRLTVV.